These 22 T cell receptor beta chains were sequenced from one sample in a study of blood T cell repertoires in COVID-19. The method was immunoSEQ multiplex PCR; TCRdb's version includes in-frame clones alone and lacks a portion of them. In the table there are some 45,000 clones, more than 70% of which are singletons. Sample: peripheral blood. The receptors shown here come from a human donor in a cohort sampled during active COVID-19.

This chain connects TRBV24-1 to TRBJ2-1; possible D gene TRBD2, 5 bases. Germline values: CDR1 KGHDR, CDR2 SFDVKD. This CDR3 region has 14 residues. V was pared by 3 bases and J by 0 bases, with 5 bases between. CDR3 nucleotide sequence: TGTGCCACCAGTGATGGGAGCTCCTACAATGAGCAGTTCTTC. Its translation: CATSDGSSYNEQFF.

The chain joins TRBV28 to TRBJ2-5; possibly TRBD1 for D (6 bases). This CDR3 has 19 amino acids. Germline CDR1 and CDR2: MDHEN and SYDVKM. V lost 3 bases to trimming and J lost 2 bases, with 25 bases between them. This CDR3 is CASSLGFGEDRIKQETQYF. The DNA for the CDR3 is TGTGCCAGCAGTTTGGGTTTCGGGGAAGACAGGATAAAACAAGAGACCCAGTACTTC.

The gene calls are TRBV5-1 and TRBJ2-3; D is possibly TRBD1 (7 bases). The V end lost 0 bases, the J end lost 0 bases, and 17 bases lay between the germline ends. CDR1 SGHRS and CDR2 YFSETQ come from the germline V gene. The CDR3 spans 18 residues. The CDR3 nucleotides are TGCGCCAGCAGCTTGGTGGGGTACCAGGGGGGAAGCACAGATACGCAGTATTTT. This gives the protein CASSLVGYQGGSTDTQYF.

The genes are TRBV6-2 or TRBV6-3 and TRBJ2-1; no definite D call. The CDR3 contains 11 residues. Trimming shortened V by 4 bases and J by 9 bases, and 7 bases separated the two germline ends. The germline gives CDR1 MNHEY, CDR2 SVGEGT. Here the CDR3 DNA reads TGTGCCAGCAGTTTCACTGCTGAGCAGTTCTTC. This translates into CASSFTAEQFF.

This rearrangement joins TRBV7-9 to TRBJ2-5; D perhaps matches TRBD2 (6 bases). Germline-derived CDR1 and CDR2 are SEHNR and FQNEAQ (reference sequence). The CDR3 is made up of 13 amino acids. V was cut by 7 bases and J by 5 bases, with 14 bases left in between. In DNA form, the CDR3 reads TGTGCCAGCATGCGGGGCGCCGGGGAGACCCAGTACTTC. The encoded protein is CASMRGAGETQYF.

The chain carries TRBV6-1 and TRBJ2-2; 9 bases match TRBD2. V lost 4 bases, J lost 5 bases, and 11 bases stayed unmatched. CDR1 is MNHNS and CDR2 is SASEGT in the germline V gene. This CDR3 comprises 17 residues. CDR3 residues: CASSGLRGGVGTGELFF. The CDR3 region has the DNA TGTGCCAGCAGTGGGCTTCGCGGGGGGGTAGGAACCGGGGAGCTGTTTTTT.

The chain employs TRBV4-1 and TRBJ1-6; D is unclear. The length of the CDR3 is 15 residues. Germline CDR1 reads MGHRA; CDR2 reads YSYEKL. The V gene lost 0 bases and the J gene lost 4 bases, with 7 bases spanning the gap. The CDR3 DNA sequence: TGCGCCAGCAGCCAAGAAGCGCAATATAATTCACCCCTCCACTTT. Its translation: CASSQEAQYNSPLHF.

This chain connects TRBV28 to TRBJ1-2; tentative D call: TRBD1 (5 bases). This CDR3 region has 14 residues. Germline CDR1 and CDR2: MDHEN and SYDVKM. The germline V and J ends were trimmed by 1 base and 4 bases, with 10 bases remaining between them. This chain's CDR3 is CASSLLSGFYGYTF. CDR3 DNA: TGTGCCAGCAGTTTATTGTCAGGGTTCTATGGCTACACCTTC.

This clone was recorded only once. CDR3 DNA sequence: TGTGCCAGCAGCTTAGCTTCTACAGGGGGCCTCGATGAGCAGTTCTTC. Translated, it gives CASSLASTGGLDEQFF. The chain combines TRBV11-2 with TRBJ2-1; 9 nucleotides agree with TRBD1. The CDR3 sequence is 16 residues long. Germline CDR1 is SGHAT and CDR2 is FQNNGV. The J segment lost 8 bases and the V segment lost 1 base, leaving 9 bases of the junction unmatched.

J is TRBJ2-7 and V is TRBV5-1, with 11 positions matching TRBD1. Germline lookup yields CDR1 SGHRS and CDR2 YFSETQ. The CDR3 sequence is 17 residues long. Trimming removed 4 bases from V and 3 bases from J; junction bases left unmatched: 12. The CDR3, as DNA: TGCGCCAGCAGCCCGTGGACAGGGGGCGCAGGTTTCTACGAGCAGTACTTC. It encodes CASSPWTGGAGFYEQYF.

The chain combines TRBV2 with TRBJ2-5, with TRBD2 identical over 11 bases. The germline V gene has CDR1 SNHLY and CDR2 FYNNEI. This CDR3 comprises 15 residues. V dropped 6 bases and J dropped 5; count of bases not matched to a gene: 8. The CDR3 region has the DNA TGTGCCAGCAGCGACCTAGCGGGGGGATCGGAGACCCAGTACTTC. Protein sequence: CASSDLAGGSETQYF.

The chain employs TRBV5-6 and TRBJ2-5; D is undetermined. CDR3 length: 14 amino acids. V lost 2 bases, J lost 2 bases, and 10 bases lay in between. The germline V gene encodes CDR1 SGHDT and CDR2 YYEEEE. The CDR3 DNA reads TGTGCCAGCAGCTTCCCAACGAGACAAGAGACCCAGTACTTC. This translates into CASSFPTRQETQYF.

This clone occurred once. The gene calls are TRBV24-1 and TRBJ2-1; tentative D call: TRBD2 (7 bases). The V gene lost 3 bases and the J gene lost 0 bases, with 17 bases spanning the gap. Germline V lookup: CDR1 KGHDR, CDR2 SFDVKD. The CDR3 has 18 residues. The CDR3 DNA sequence: TGTGCCACCAGTGATCCCGCCGGGGGGCCGAGCTCCTACAATGAGCAGTTCTTC. Protein: CATSDPAGGPSSYNEQFF.

The rearrangement uses TRBV7-6 and TRBJ2-7; TRBD1 might be the D (5 bases). In germline, CDR1 is SGHVS, CDR2 FNYEAQ. The CDR3 runs 15 residues. V was trimmed by 5 bases and J by 2 bases, leaving 16 bases between them. The DNA of the CDR3 is TGTGCCAGCAGCCTCGAAAGGACACGGACCTACGAGCAGTACTTC. Protein sequence: CASSLERTRTYEQYF.

The chain links TRBV5-6 to TRBJ2-5; weak D call: TRBD2 (6 bases). The V end was cut by 4 bases, the J end by 5 bases, with 18 bases between. Germline CDR1 is SGHDT and CDR2 is YYEEEE. The CDR3 is made up of 15 amino acids. Here the CDR3 DNA reads TGTGCCAGCAGCCTTGGTTACGGGGGTTTCGAGACCCAGTACTTC. This codes for CASSLGYGGFETQYF.

This rearrangement joins TRBV30 to TRBJ2-7; 10 positions agree with TRBD1. The germline V gene encodes CDR1 GTSNPN and CDR2 SVGIG (reference sequence). V shed 5 bases and J 5 bases; nucleotides not matched to a gene: 9. There are 14 residues in the CDR3. Here the CDR3 reads CAWERGQGKDEQYF. The DNA for the CDR3 is TGTGCCTGGGAAAGGGGACAGGGGAAGGACGAGCAGTACTTC. Looking up the rest from reference TRBV30 and TRBJ2-7 gives the full variable domain: SQTIHQWPATLVQPVGSPLSLECTVEGTSNPNLYWYRQAAGRGLQLLFYSVGIGQISSEVPQNLSASRPQDRQFILSSKKLLLSDSGFYLCAWERGQGKDEQYFGPGTRLTVT.

The V call is TRBV6-1, the J call TRBJ1-5; TRBD1 might be the D (6 bases). The CDR3 has 15 amino acids. Looked up from germline, CDR1 is MNHNS and CDR2 is SASEGT. Trimming pared 1 base from V and 3 bases from J, leaving 10 bases between. The CDR3 loop reads CASSEGYRVNQPQHF. The DNA for the CDR3 is TGTGCCAGCAGTGAAGGTTACAGGGTCAATCAGCCCCAGCATTTT.

J is TRBJ2-7 and V is TRBV4-1; 10 bases are a match to TRBD1. V was clipped by 0 bases and J by 6 bases; unmatched bases: 8. CDR1 is MGHRA, CDR2 YSYEKL, per germline. The CDR3 is made up of 16 amino acids. The CDR3 sequence: CASSQDGGGTGVEQYF. CDR3 in DNA: TGCGCCAGCAGCCAAGATGGCGGGGGGACAGGGGTCGAGCAGTACTTC.

The genes are TRBV27 and TRBJ2-7; TRBD1 aligns across 9 bases. Trimming at V came to 9 bases and at J to 1 base, leaving 7 bases not matched to a gene. CDR1 is MNHEY, CDR2 SMNVEV, per germline (reference sequence). The CDR3 spans 14 residues. CDR3 nucleotides: TGTGCCAGAAGTCCCGGGACAGGGTCCTACGAGCAGTACTTC. Protein product: CARSPGTGSYEQYF.

The rearrangement links TRBV7-9 to TRBJ1-5; possible D gene TRBD1, 6 bases. V was shortened by 1 base and J by 6 bases, with 10 bases between the two germline ends. The CDR3 length is 14 residues. Germline V lookup: CDR1 SEHNR, CDR2 FQNEAQ (reference sequence). The CDR3 spells CASSLDRVAQPQHF. CDR3 sequence (DNA): TGTGCCAGCAGCTTAGACAGGGTGGCTCAGCCCCAGCATTTT.

Sample share makes this clone medium-sized (0.01 to 0.1%). V is TRBV9 and J is TRBJ2-1, with 7 bases lining up with TRBD2. The CDR3 runs to 12 residues. The germline V gene encodes CDR1 SGDLS and CDR2 YYNGEE. Losses at the gene ends were 3 bases for V and 12 bases for J; bases not matched to a gene: 6. This chain's CDR3 is CASSGEGVRQFF. DNA for the CDR3: TGTGCCAGCAGCGGGGAGGGTGTTAGGCAGTTCTTC.

The gene calls are TRBV3-1 (or the pseudogene TRBV3-2) and TRBJ2-1, with TRBD2 identical over 9 bases. The CDR3 runs to 16 residues. After removal of 1 base from V and 4 bases from J, the junction contained 5 bases not matched to a gene. Germline CDR1 and CDR2: LGHDT and YNNKEL (reference sequence). The CDR3 region has the DNA TGTGCCAGCAGCCAAGCGGGCGGGGGGGCTTACAATGAGCAGTTCTTC. It is translated as CASSQAGGGAYNEQFF.